This T cell receptor beta chain was observed in a study of cytomegalovirus exposure and HLA in healthy donors (TCRdb year 2017). Turning to the overall study: An earlier analysis of approximately 590 of the donors reported roughly 270 Gb of sequence data and some 120 million unique TCR beta sequences from approximately 180 million T cells. Besides the first cohort of some 670 subjects, a separate validation cohort made up of over 95 different subjects was used. An early release that covered 500 to 800 HLA-typed donors contained about 300 gigabases of sequencing data and about 84 million unique TCR sequences. Across roughly 420 genotyped donors of the cohort, an average of roughly 250,000 unique TCR beta nucleotide sequences per donor were sequenced, and 15% to 20% of those sequences were non-productive. High-throughput TCR immunosequencing, statistical association of individual TCRs with disease status, and machine learning were combined to predict cytomegalovirus infection status. The T cell repertoires of under 700 subjects were profiled by immunosequencing and related to cytomegalovirus serostatus. Genome-wide SNP genotypes for about 65% of the roughly 700 donors were used in a later genetic analysis, which treated that subset as a discovery cohort. The study aimed to test whether signatures of past pathogen exposure could be identified by cataloging public T cell receptors. To decide whether each TCR beta V gene segment behaved as functional or pseudogenic, an earlier analysis of several hundred of the donors relied on high-throughput TCR beta sequencing. Of the approximately 400 genotyped donors, around 81% fell in the genetic ancestry cluster associated with self-reported Caucasian donors. To study patterns of TCR occurrence, a later analysis re-analyzed previously published TCR beta repertoires from 600 to 750 donors and added high-resolution HLA genotyping. The number of donors typed differed by locus, with about 629-630 for A, B, C, DRB1 and DQB1, roughly 520 for DQA1, 600 to 610 for DPA1, and 472 for DPB1. Both class I and class II loci were covered by HLA typing, at four-digit resolution. Every discovery cohort repertoire had been produced on one sequencing platform. Roughly 5 DR-DQ haplotypes were handled as single units for association and clustering because linkage in the cohort was strong. The later analysis used no new phenotypic data to find candidate immune exposures, relying instead on TCR beta sequences and their occurrence across donors. Donor age, sex, ethnicity and CMV serostatus were collected together with the repertoire data. Results and caveats for the whole study, not just this receptor: According to a later analysis, most CMV-associated TCR beta chains appeared to be HLA-restricted, and the HLA associations seemed to be driven largely by CMV exposure. Compared with the approximately 710-donor mean, donors in an Asian-associated ancestry cluster had fewer N-insertions in productive TCRs, according to a later genetic analysis. Because some donors lacked HLA typing at each locus, the association tests relied only on the typed subset. In this cohort, only TCR beta chains were sequenced, and detectable features were limited by the absence of alpha or paired-chain data. The classifier was reported to diagnose cytomegalovirus status with high specificity and sensitivity in both the original cohort and the validation cohort. A group of highly shared sequence variants was considered likely to be a technical artifact of the sequencing pipeline. Some IMGT-functional V segments, including TRBV6-2 and TRBV6-3, could not be told apart with the 87-base-pair reads, so those segments were excluded. Broadly in line with IMGT annotations, most TCR beta V segments showed up in productive rearrangements about 87% or about 30% of the time in an earlier analysis of several hundred of the donors. CMV serostatus was the only immune exposure information available for the cohort. Linkage disequilibrium might explain the correlated functional status among segregating V segments, but an unknown experimental factor could not be excluded. Several of the top co-occurrence clusters appeared to be linked to parvovirus B19, influenza, CMV and Epstein-Barr virus, according to a later analysis. A few of the identified cytomegalovirus-associated TCR beta chains were confirmed in vitro to be specific for cytomegalovirus antigens. The study gave a list of 150 to 200 TCR beta chains associated with cytomegalovirus. Because counts were too low, roughly 18 rarely observed V segments, including chromosome 9 orphons, were left out of the earlier analysis of 500 to 650 of the donors. A later analysis found that TCR association rates varied across HLA loci, with DRB1 alleles showing the most associated TCRs and HLA-C alleles the fewest. Most TCR sequences were seen in very few donors, while some public TCRs were found in many individuals. The presence/absence analyses assumed that sequencing depth was roughly uniform across donors, and that assumption may not be true. When HLA alleles, especially DR and DQ, strongly co-occurred, attributing TCR associations to individual alleles was difficult. In a later analysis, HLA-associated TCR beta chains showed more clonal expansion and lower generation probabilities than non-associated chains that were equally common. Specific HLA alleles were associated with 15,000 to 20,000 TCR beta sequences at a false discovery rate of 0.05 in a later analysis. The authors suggested that the approach could potentially be generalized to other disease states and immunological phenotypes. A later genetic analysis associated a missense DCLRE1C variant with V-gene and J-gene trimming of TCR beta chains, and an independent cohort replicated the association. A further reported finding was that TCR beta sequences accurately predicted the HLA-A and HLA-B alleles for most subjects in the first cohort.

Including the terminal cysteine and phenylalanine, the CDR3 comprises 17 residues. Solely the CDR3 DNA is kept, with 51 bases framed from the first base. The trim is 0 bases for V and 2 bases for J, with a gap of 16 bases between the germline ends. According to the germline V gene, CDR1 reads MGHRA and CDR2 reads YSYEKL. To note about this clone: The antigen it binds to is not known. Base qualities are not recorded, but no much larger clone differs from it by a single base.

The cohort was made up of approximately 670 healthy bone marrow donors. Cohort members were all nominally healthy when sampled, although unrecorded immune exposures were likely present. The donor was CMV seropositive and was included in the group of almost 300 seropositive cohort members. Each donor provided a peripheral blood sample, and peripheral blood mononuclear cells were used for TCR beta sequencing. The Qiagen DNeasy Blood Extraction Kit was used to extract genomic DNA from the blood cell samples. Receptors were amplified or captured by the immunoSEQ multiplex PCR assay. The multiplex PCR relied on a mix of 60 forward primers for TCR Vbeta segments and 13 reverse primers for TCR Jbeta segments. The CDR3 region of rearranged TCR beta genes was amplified from genomic DNA with a multiplex PCR assay. On the Illumina HiSeq System, the amplified TCR beta libraries were sequenced as 87-base-pair reads. The authors' analysis ran thus. A later analysis tallied 80 million to 95 million unique TCR beta chains across the 666 repertoires, and around 12 million of those chains were shared by two or more donors. Raw reads were error-corrected and collapsed into unique sequences with a nearest-neighbor algorithm that merged closely related sequences to remove PCR and sequencing errors. To assign V, D and J gene segments, CDR3 sequences were aligned to IMGT reference sequences. For a sequence to be retained, at least a six-nucleotide match to both a V gene segment and a J gene segment was required. A rearrangement was called productive if the CDR3 had no stop codons and remained in frame with V and J, and every other rearrangement was called non-productive. CDR3 was defined by IMGT convention, running from the second conserved V-encoded cysteine to the conserved J-encoded phenylalanine. The earlier analysis of 500 to 600 of the donors excluded sequences that lacked an unambiguous match to a single V gene segment. In an earlier analysis of roughly 600 of the donors, a V segment was called functional when productive rearrangements were above 56.7%, and segregating when the standard deviation between donors exceeded 5%. A statistical classification framework was built for diagnosing cytomegalovirus status from the catalog of TCR beta chain sequences. A later analysis assigned V and J genes by comparing TCR nucleotide sequences with IMGT/GENE-DB human TR gene sequences. The TCRdist pipeline was used in a later analysis to assign CDR3 sequences and most-parsimonious VDJ recombination scenarios. In a later analysis, every TCR beta chain was defined by the combination of its CDR3 amino acid sequence and its V-gene family, and reads without a unique V-gene family were dropped. As a way to deal with suspected cross-contamination and a sequencing artifact, a later analysis dropped under 600 nucleotide sequences that were highly shared and had low generation probability. In a later analysis, a clonal expansion index for each public chain was calculated from normalized within-repertoire ranks of inferred template counts. Generation probabilities in a later analysis came from a VDJ recombination model fitted to out-of-frame rearrangements, and those results were checked against IGoR. In a later analysis, hypergeometric tests were used to score TCR-TCR, TCR-HLA and TCR-CMV co-occurrence, with a repertoire-size bias correction applied to TCR pairs. A later analysis estimated false discovery rates by permuting HLA or CMV assignments 20 times. In a later analysis, co-occurring TCRs were grouped using DBSCAN, with TCRdist sequence similarity added in when clustering inside HLA-allele-positive subsets. Repertoires with fewer than 30,000 or more than 120,000 public chains, plus five repertoires with anomalous nucleotide sharing, were excluded from co-occurrence clustering. In TCRdb, the immuneACCESS table is reduced to in-frame sequences with V and J assigned. These tables do not hold every clone; where another copy was compared, an unresolved V gene accounts for under half, and the others remain unexplained. V, J and clone size are those of that table, while D and trimming were read from the DNA. In all, the sample holds about 140,000 clones, and about 80% of those were seen once. Jointly, the top ten make up more than 0.9% of the sample.

The chain employs TRBV4-1 and TRBJ2-5, with TRBD1 as a weak D call on 7 bases. Sample: PBMCs. The source is a male donor in good health and CMV-seropositive. The nucleotide sequence is given as TGCGCCAGCAGCCAAGATGGAGGGGGCGGTGGGCAAGAGACCCAGTACTTC. The translation is CASSQDGGGGGQETQYF.